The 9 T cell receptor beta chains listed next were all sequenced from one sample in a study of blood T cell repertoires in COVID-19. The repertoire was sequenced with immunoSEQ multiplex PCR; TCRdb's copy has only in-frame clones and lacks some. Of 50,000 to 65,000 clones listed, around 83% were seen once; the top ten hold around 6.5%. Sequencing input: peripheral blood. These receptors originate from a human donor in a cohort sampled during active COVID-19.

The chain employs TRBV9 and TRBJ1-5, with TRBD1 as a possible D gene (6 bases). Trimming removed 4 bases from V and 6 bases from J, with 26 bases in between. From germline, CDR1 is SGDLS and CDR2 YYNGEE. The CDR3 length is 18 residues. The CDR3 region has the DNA TGTGCCAGCAGCCCCCGGGAGGGGGGAGGGAGAGAAGTTCAGCCCCAGCATTTT. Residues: CASSPREGGGREVQPQHF.

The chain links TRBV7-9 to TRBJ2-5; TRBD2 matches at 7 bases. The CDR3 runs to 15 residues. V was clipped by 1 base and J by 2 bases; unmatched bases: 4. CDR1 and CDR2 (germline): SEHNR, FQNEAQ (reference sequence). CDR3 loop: CASSLGRTRQETQYF. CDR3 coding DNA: TGTGCCAGCAGCTTAGGAAGGACTAGACAAGAGACCCAGTACTTC.

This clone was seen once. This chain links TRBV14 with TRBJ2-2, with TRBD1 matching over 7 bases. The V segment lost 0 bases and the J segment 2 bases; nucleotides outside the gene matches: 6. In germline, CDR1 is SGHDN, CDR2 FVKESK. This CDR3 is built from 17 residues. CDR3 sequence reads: CASSQDLGTVNTGELFF. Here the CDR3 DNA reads TGTGCCAGCAGCCAAGATCTGGGGACAGTTAACACCGGGGAGCTGTTTTTT.

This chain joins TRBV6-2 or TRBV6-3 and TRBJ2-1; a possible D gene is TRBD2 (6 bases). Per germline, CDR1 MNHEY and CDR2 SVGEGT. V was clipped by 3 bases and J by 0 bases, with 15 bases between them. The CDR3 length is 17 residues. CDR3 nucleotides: TGTGCCAGCAGTTATTGGCGCGGGACCAGCTCCTACAATGAGCAGTTCTTC. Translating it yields CASSYWRGTSSYNEQFF.

The CDR3 nucleotides are TGTGCCAGCAGACAGGGATACAATGAGCAGTTCTTC. This codes for CASRQGYNEQFF. The V call is TRBV25-1, the J call TRBJ2-1, with a tentative D call TRBD1 (6 bases). V was clipped by 6 bases and J by 4 bases, with 7 bases between them. CDR3 length equals 12 residues. CDR1 is MGHDK, CDR2 SYGVNS, per germline.

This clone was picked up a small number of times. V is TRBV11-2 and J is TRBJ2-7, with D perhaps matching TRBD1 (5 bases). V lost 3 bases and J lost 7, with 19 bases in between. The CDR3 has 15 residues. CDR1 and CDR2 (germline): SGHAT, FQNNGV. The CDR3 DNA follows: TGTGCCAGCAGCTTCTGGAAGGGGCCCGCAGGGGAGCAGTACTTC. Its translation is CASSFWKGPAGEQYF.

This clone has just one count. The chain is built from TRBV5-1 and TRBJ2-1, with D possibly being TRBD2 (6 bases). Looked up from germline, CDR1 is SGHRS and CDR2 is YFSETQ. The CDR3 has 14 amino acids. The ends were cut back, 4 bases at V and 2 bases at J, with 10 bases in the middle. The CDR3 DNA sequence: TGCGCCAGCAGCCCGGGACTTCCCTACAATGAGCAGTTCTTC. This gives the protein CASSPGLPYNEQFF. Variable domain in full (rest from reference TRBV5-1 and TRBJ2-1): KAGVTQTPRYLIKTRGQQVTLSCSPISGHRSVSWYQQTPGQGLQFLFEYFSETQRNKGNFPGRFSGRQFSNSRSEMNVSTLELGDSALYLCASSPGLPYNEQFFGPGTRLTVL.

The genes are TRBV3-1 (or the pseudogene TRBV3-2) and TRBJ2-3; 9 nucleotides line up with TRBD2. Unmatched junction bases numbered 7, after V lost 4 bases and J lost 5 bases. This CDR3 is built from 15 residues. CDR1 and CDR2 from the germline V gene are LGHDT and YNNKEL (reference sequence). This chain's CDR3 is CASSPRLAAQDTQYF. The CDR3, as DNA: TGTGCCAGCAGCCCTAGACTAGCGGCGCAAGATACGCAGTATTTT.

The CDR3 is CASRLEREHTDTQYF. Written as DNA, the CDR3 is TGTGCCAGCAGATTGGAGCGGGAGCACACAGATACGCAGTATTTT. The chain couples TRBV2 to TRBJ2-3; 8 nucleotides agree with TRBD2. Germline loops: CDR1 SNHLY, CDR2 FYNNEI. With V trimmed by 6 bases and J by 2 bases, 7 bases remained unmatched. This CDR3 has 15 residues.